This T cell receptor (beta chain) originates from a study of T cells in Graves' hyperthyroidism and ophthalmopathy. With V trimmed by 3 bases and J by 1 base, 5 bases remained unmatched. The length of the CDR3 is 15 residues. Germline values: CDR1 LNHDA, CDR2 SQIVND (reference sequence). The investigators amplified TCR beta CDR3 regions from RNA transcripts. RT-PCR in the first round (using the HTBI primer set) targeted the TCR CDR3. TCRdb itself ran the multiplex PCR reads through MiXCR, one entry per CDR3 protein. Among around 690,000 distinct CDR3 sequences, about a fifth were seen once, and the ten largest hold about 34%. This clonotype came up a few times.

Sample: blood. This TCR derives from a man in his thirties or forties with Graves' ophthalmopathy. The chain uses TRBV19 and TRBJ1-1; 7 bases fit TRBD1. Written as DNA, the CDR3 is TGTGCCAGTAGTATCGAGGGGGCGGCGAACACTGAAGCTTTCTTT. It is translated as CASSIEGAANTEAFF.